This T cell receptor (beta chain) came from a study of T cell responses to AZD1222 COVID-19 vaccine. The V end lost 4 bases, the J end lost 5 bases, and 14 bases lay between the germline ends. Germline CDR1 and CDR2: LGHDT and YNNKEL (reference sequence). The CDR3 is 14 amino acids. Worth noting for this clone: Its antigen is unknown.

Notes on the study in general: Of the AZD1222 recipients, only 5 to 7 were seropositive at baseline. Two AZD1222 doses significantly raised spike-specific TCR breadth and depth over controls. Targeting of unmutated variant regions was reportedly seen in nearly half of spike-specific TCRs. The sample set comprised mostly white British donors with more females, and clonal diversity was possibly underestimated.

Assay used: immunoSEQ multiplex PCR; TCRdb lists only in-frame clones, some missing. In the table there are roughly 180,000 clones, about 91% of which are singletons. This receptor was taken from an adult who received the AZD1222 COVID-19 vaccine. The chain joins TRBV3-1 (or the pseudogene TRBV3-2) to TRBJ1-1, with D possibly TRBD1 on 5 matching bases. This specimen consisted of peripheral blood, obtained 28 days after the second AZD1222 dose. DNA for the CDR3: TGTGCCAGCAGCCCCAACCAGGGTCGAACTGAAGCTTTCTTT. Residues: CASSPNQGRTEAFF.